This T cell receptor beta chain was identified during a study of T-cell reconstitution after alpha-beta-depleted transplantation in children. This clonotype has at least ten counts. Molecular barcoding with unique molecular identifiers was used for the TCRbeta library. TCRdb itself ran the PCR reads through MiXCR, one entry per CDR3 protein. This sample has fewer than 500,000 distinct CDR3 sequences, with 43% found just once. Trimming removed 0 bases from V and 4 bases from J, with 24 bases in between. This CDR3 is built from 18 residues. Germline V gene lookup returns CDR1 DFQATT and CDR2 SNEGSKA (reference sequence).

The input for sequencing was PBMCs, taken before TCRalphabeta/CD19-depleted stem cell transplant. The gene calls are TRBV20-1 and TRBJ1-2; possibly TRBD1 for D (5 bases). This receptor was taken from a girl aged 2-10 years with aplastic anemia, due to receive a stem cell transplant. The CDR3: CSARDTPGRRDYSYGYTF. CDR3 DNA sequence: TGCAGTGCTAGAGATACCCCGGGACGGAGGGATTATAGCTATGGCTACACCTTC.